This entry lists 22 T cell receptor beta chains sequenced from one sample in a study of T cells after yellow fever vaccination. TCRdb re-derived calls from the 5' RACE reads in MiXCR, one entry per CDR3 protein. The sample shows around 300,000 distinct CDR3 sequences, 4.1% of them seen only once. The source was PBMCs, collected 5 days after the yellow fever booster vaccination. The source is a man younger than 35 who received the YFV17D yellow fever vaccine.

This clonotype appeared many times. The chain carries TRBV18 and TRBJ1-1; D is possibly TRBD1 (6 bases). With 5 bases removed from V and 0 bases from J, the gap between germline ends came to 7 bases. Per germline, CDR1 KGHSH and CDR2 LQKENI. The CDR3 totals 13 residues. This CDR3 reads CASSAGVNTEAFF. CDR3 bases: TGTGCCAGCTCAGCAGGGGTGAACACTGAAGCTTTCTTT.

This clonotype was observed a handful of times. This sequence joins TRBV2 and TRBJ2-7; perhaps TRBD2 as D (7 bases). The CDR3 length is 13 residues. V was shortened by 3 bases and J by 5 bases, with 11 bases between the two germline ends. CDR1 and CDR2 (germline): SNHLY, FYNNEI. Written as DNA, the CDR3 is TGTGCCAGCAGTGAGGGCGGGGGCAACGAGCAGTACGTC. It encodes CASSEGGGNEQYV.

This clonotype was counted ten times or more. The chain is built from TRBV28 and TRBJ2-5; 7 nucleotides align to TRBD1. The germline V gene has CDR1 MDHEN and CDR2 SYDVKM. V shed 5 bases, J shed 2 bases, and the junction held 2 bases outside the gene matches. The CDR3 covers 13 residues. The CDR3 spells CASSTGQQETQYF. The CDR3 nucleotides are TGTGCCAGCAGTACGGGACAGCAAGAGACCCAGTACTTC.

This clonotype was seen a few times. This sequence joins TRBV12-3 or TRBV12-4 and TRBJ1-1, with D maybe TRBD1 (6 bases). V gave up 7 bases and J gave up 3 bases, with 15 bases separating them. This CDR3 contains 14 residues. In nucleotides, the CDR3 is TGTGCCAGCATTCCGACAAGGGGGGACACTGAAGCTTTCTTT. Its translation: CASIPTRGDTEAFF.

The chain carries TRBV6-5 and TRBJ2-6; 7 bases align to TRBD1. Trimming took 10 bases from V and 1 from J; bases not matched to a gene: 25. The germline CDR1 and CDR2 sequences are MNHEY and SVGAGI. The CDR3 sequence is 21 residues long. DNA for the CDR3: TGTGCCACCCACGCACCGGGCACAGGGGCTTTCATACCGTCTGGGGCCAACGTCCTGACTTTC. As protein: CATHAPGTGAFIPSGANVLTF.

The V gene is TRBV6-6, the J gene TRBJ1-2; D call uncertain. This CDR3 is 16 amino acids long. V dropped 8 bases and J dropped 8 bases, with 27 bases sitting between them. Germline V gives CDR1 MNHNY, CDR2 SVGAGI (reference sequence). CDR3 in DNA: TGTGCCAGCGTCCTAGGGTCCGGTAGCAGGTCGGGGGGCTACACCTTC. It codes for CASVLGSGSRSGGYTF.

This clonotype was recorded a few times. The gene calls are TRBV12-3 or TRBV12-4 and TRBJ1-2; TRBD1 matches 7 bases. This CDR3 is 14 amino acids long. J was trimmed by 1 base and V by 5 bases; bases with no gene match: 4. CDR3 sequence (DNA): TGTGCCAGCAGTGCGGGACAGAGTAACTATGGCTACACCTTC. The encoded protein is CASSAGQSNYGYTF.

Many counts were recorded for this clonotype. This rearrangement joins TRBV5-1 to TRBJ2-7; D perhaps matches TRBD1 (5 bases). The CDR3 has 16 residues. V was cut by 0 bases and J by 3 bases, with 16 bases left in between. Germline CDR1 and CDR2: SGHRS and YFSETQ. CDR3 loop: CASSLVPQQGGYEQYF. As DNA, the CDR3 is TGCGCCAGCAGCTTGGTTCCGCAGCAGGGCGGCTACGAGCAGTACTTC.

This clonotype was seen more than once but under ten times. The rearrangement uses TRBV6-5 and TRBJ1-5; TRBD1 is a possible D gene (6 bases). Trimming cost V 1 base and J 5 bases, with 9 bases left between them. CDR1 and CDR2 (germline): MNHEY, SVGAGI. This CDR3 region has 14 residues. CDR3 sequence reads: CASSYYGTHQPQHF. The CDR3 nucleotides are TGTGCCAGCAGTTACTATGGGACACATCAGCCCCAGCATTTT.

DNA for the CDR3: TGTGCTAGTGGGACTAGACGCAGCACAGATACGCAGTATTTT. This gives the protein CASGTRRSTDTQYF. V usage is TRBV12-5 and J usage is TRBJ2-3; D may be TRBD2 (6 bases). The V gene's germline CDR1 is LGHNT and CDR2 FRNRAP. The CDR3 spans 14 residues. The V and J ends lost 6 bases and 0 bases respectively, with 10 bases between them.

In its sample, this clonotype was seen a few times. The V call is TRBV2, the J call TRBJ2-3; D is ambiguous. Germline V gene data show CDR1 as SNHLY and CDR2 as FYNNEI. The V gene lost 3 bases and the J gene lost 0 bases, with 7 bases spanning the gap. The CDR3 is 14 amino acids. In DNA form, the CDR3 reads TGTGCCAGCAGTGATTCGGGTAGCACAGATACGCAGTATTTT. It specifies CASSDSGSTDTQYF. Combining the CDR3 with reference TRBV2 and TRBJ2-3 gives the whole variable domain EPEVTQTPSHQVTQMGQEVILRCVPISNHLYFYWYRQILGQKVEFLVSFYNNEISEKSEIFDDQFSVERPDGSNFTLKIRSTKLEDSAMYFCASSDSGSTDTQYFGPGTRLTVL.

Ten or more counts support this clonotype. This chain links TRBV5-1 with TRBJ2-1, with D possibly being TRBD2 (6 bases). Germline CDR1 is SGHRS and CDR2 is YFSETQ. This CDR3 comprises 13 residues. The germline V and J ends were trimmed by 7 bases and 10 bases, with 18 bases remaining between them. Here the CDR3 reads CASGGASSQEQFF. The CDR3 bases are TGCGCCAGCGGAGGGGCTTCGAGCCAAGAGCAGTTCTTC.

The chain combines TRBV29-1 with TRBJ2-1; D gene ambiguous. CDR1 is SQVTM, CDR2 ANQGSEA, per germline. There are 12 residues in the CDR3. Deletions cut 4 bases from V and 4 bases from J, with 8 bases between. The CDR3 reads CSVGSSYNEQFF. CDR3 in DNA: TGCAGCGTTGGTAGTAGTTACAATGAGCAGTTCTTC.

The chain combines TRBV5-6 with TRBJ1-1, with D unclear. The CDR3 sequence is 13 residues long. Germline-derived CDR1 and CDR2 are SGHDT and YYEEEE. Trimming left V 3 bases short and J 1 base short, with 7 bases between. The CDR3 DNA is TGTGCCAGCAGCTGGCCCCAGAACACTGAAGCTTTCTTT. The encoded protein is CASSWPQNTEAFF.

This chain uses TRBV24-1 with TRBJ2-5; D uncertain. Per germline, CDR1 KGHDR and CDR2 SFDVKD. The ends were cut back, 4 bases at V and 5 bases at J, with 16 bases in the middle. This CDR3 comprises 15 residues. The CDR3 loop reads CATSDPHAILETQYF. The CDR3 region has the DNA TGTGCCACCAGTGACCCCCACGCGATCCTCGAGACCCAGTACTTC.

The rearrangement joins TRBV2 to TRBJ2-7, with D possibly being TRBD1 (5 bases). V was pared by 2 bases and J by 0 bases, with 20 bases between. This CDR3 is 18 amino acids long. The germline V gene encodes CDR1 SNHLY and CDR2 FYNNEI. The CDR3 DNA follows: TGTGCCAGCAGTGAACTCCCAGACTCGAGACAGAGCTCCTACGAGCAGTACTTC. Residues: CASSELPDSRQSSYEQYF.

There are a few counts of this clonotype. This sequence joins TRBV20-1 and TRBJ1-2, with D unresolved. Deletions cut 1 base from V and 4 bases from J, with 13 bases between. CDR3 length: 14 amino acids. CDR1 is DFQATT, CDR2 SNEGSKA, per germline (reference sequence). CDR3 amino acids: CSARGVDSPYGYTF. The CDR3 DNA reads TGCAGTGCTAGAGGGGTGGACTCCCCCTATGGCTACACCTTC.

This clonotype was observed many times. The V call is TRBV5-1, the J call TRBJ2-3; a possible D gene is TRBD1 (5 bases). Germline CDR1 and CDR2: SGHRS and YFSETQ. Trimming removed 0 bases from V and 2 bases from J, with 10 bases in between. The CDR3 has 15 residues. The CDR3 reads CASSLGATDTDTQYF. CDR3 nucleotides: TGCGCCAGCAGCTTGGGGGCGACAGACACAGATACGCAGTATTTT.

This clonotype has ten or more counts. This sequence joins TRBV5-1 and TRBJ2-2, with a possible D match to TRBD1 (6 bases). The V and J ends lost 3 bases and 2 bases respectively, with 8 bases between them. This CDR3 is built from 14 residues. Germline V gene data show CDR1 as SGHRS and CDR2 as YFSETQ. The CDR3 bases are TGCGCCAGCAGCTCGGGACAAAACACCGGGGAGCTGTTTTTT. This sequence encodes CASSSGQNTGELFF.

The V call is TRBV7-9, the J call TRBJ1-5; TRBD1 matches 12 bases. The CDR3 extends over 15 amino acids. V shed 5 bases and J 9 bases; nucleotides not matched to a gene: 8. Per the germline V gene, CDR1 is SEHNR and CDR2 is FQNEAQ (reference sequence). CDR3 coding DNA: TGTGCCAGCAGCGCGGGACAGGGGGCGGGGTGGCCCCAGCATTTT. It yields the protein CASSAGQGAGWPQHF.

The chain links TRBV20-1 to TRBJ1-1; TRBD1 might be the D (5 bases). The germline V and J ends were trimmed by 2 bases and 10 bases, with 20 bases remaining between them. Germline assignment: CDR1 DFQATT and CDR2 SNEGSKA (reference sequence). This CDR3 has 14 residues. For the CDR3, the DNA is TGCAGTGCTAGACACCCCCCGGGGGATCTCGGAGCTTTCTTT. This gives the protein CSARHPPGDLGAFF.

The chain carries TRBV20-1 and TRBJ2-1; the match to TRBD2 covers 13 bases. Trimming took 2 bases from V and 4 from J; bases not matched to a gene: 2. The germline V gene encodes CDR1 DFQATT and CDR2 SNEGSKA (reference sequence). This CDR3 is 15 amino acids long. The CDR3 is CSARPGLAGYNEQFF. In nucleotides, the CDR3 is TGCAGTGCTAGACCGGGACTAGCGGGGTACAATGAGCAGTTCTTC.